This T cell receptor (beta chain) was sequenced for a study of beta chain features in type 1 diabetes. Across the whole study: There was similarity between patients and healthy donors in age, gender and cell yields. Sorted cells, approximately 100,000,000 in number, were examined across all samples.

Purity (above 95%) was reached by all sorted populations. The isolated RNA, all of it, was reverse transcribed, so expressed TCRB transcripts were what got sequenced. TCRdb's table, derived via immunoSEQ multiplex PCR, lists solely in-frame clones and lacks some. The table shows roughly 14,000 clones, with over 40% occurring only once. Trimming stripped 4 bases from V and 4 bases from J, with 10 bases between. Germline CDR1 ENHRY, CDR2 SYGVKD. This CDR3 has 13 amino acids. The sequenced sample was stem cell memory CD4+ T cells from blood. This receptor was taken from a woman aged 35 to 49 in good health. The V and J genes are TRBV10-3 and TRBJ1-1; possible D gene TRBD1, 6 bases. CDR3 sequence: CAISGTARTEAFF. CDR3 sequence (DNA): TGTGCCATCAGTGGGACAGCTCGCACTGAAGCTTTCTTT.